Below, one TCR beta chain is given with its context. This specimen belongs to a study of blood T cell repertoires in COVID-19. At the level of the study: Acute and convalescent COVID-19 specimens originated in the United States, Italy and Spain. T cells, B-cell-depleted T cells, or PBMCs supplied cDNA or gDNA.

V lost 1 base and J lost 5; bases outside the gene matches: 6. This CDR3 has 15 amino acids. The germline CDR1 and CDR2 sequences are SQVTM and ANQGSEA. Authors' analysis steps: Estimation of nucleated cell counts relied on the amplification of reference gene primers. The repertoire was sequenced with immunoSEQ multiplex PCR; TCRdb's copy has only in-frame clones and lacks some. Clonal size and the V and J genes are those of that table, whereas D and trimming came from the DNA. The data contain about 94,000 clones, around 80% of them singletons. This clonotype was obtained from a human donor in a cohort sampled during active COVID-19. The chain employs TRBV29-1 and TRBJ2-1; the match to TRBD2 covers 9 bases. The sample consisted of peripheral blood. CDR3 protein: CSVEGTSVGNNEQFF. In DNA form, the CDR3 reads TGCAGCGTTGAAGGGACTAGCGTCGGCAACAATGAGCAGTTCTTC.